The 10 T cell receptor beta chains listed next were all sequenced from one sample in a study of molecular identifiers for immune sequencing clone quantification. TCRdb processed the PCR reads anew with MiXCR; each CDR3 protein has one entry. The repertoire holds fewer than 350,000 distinct CDR3 sequences, with roughly a quarter as singletons. The sequencing input was naive CD8+ T cells from blood, with Jurkat cell RNA spiked in. The subset is: FACS-sorted CD8+CD4-CCR7+CD45RA+ naive T cells. Receptor source: a human donor in good health. Some libraries in this study had Jurkat cell RNA spiked in.

Ten or more counts support this clonotype. The chain recombines TRBV6-2 or TRBV6-3 with TRBJ2-1; 8 bases are a match to TRBD2. Germline-derived CDR1 and CDR2 are MNHEY and SVGEGT. The trim removed 2 bases at V and 4 bases at J, leaving 1 base unmatched. This CDR3 contains 14 residues. The CDR3 loop reads CASSYGTSYNEQFF. The CDR3 DNA follows: TGTGCCAGCAGTTACGGGACTAGTTACAATGAGCAGTTCTTC.

There are many counts of this clonotype. V gene TRBV30 combines with J gene TRBJ2-3; a possible D gene is TRBD2 (5 bases). CDR3 size: 15 residues. V shed 5 bases and J shed 3 bases, with 18 bases lying between them. Germline CDR1 is GTSNPN and CDR2 is SVGIG (reference sequence). CDR3 protein: CAWGLTGFGTDTQYF. DNA of the CDR3: TGTGCCTGGGGACTGACGGGGTTCGGAACAGATACGCAGTATTTT.

V and J are TRBV27 and TRBJ2-7; D gene unclear. In germline, CDR1 is MNHEY, CDR2 SMNVEV (reference sequence). V lost 0 bases and J 1 base, leaving 7 bases between the germline ends. The CDR3 is 14 amino acids. Here the CDR3 reads CASSLSARSYEQYF. CDR3 DNA: TGTGCCAGCAGTTTATCGGCGCGTTCCTACGAGCAGTACTTC.

This clonotype was recorded a few times. The gene calls are TRBV20-1 and TRBJ2-3; TRBD2 might be the D (5 bases). The germline V and J ends were trimmed by 3 bases and 4 bases, with 17 bases remaining between them. The CDR3 spans 15 residues. Germline CDR1 DFQATT, CDR2 SNEGSKA (reference sequence). This CDR3 reads CSARGLASMADTQYF. The CDR3 region has the DNA TGCAGTGCTAGGGGGTTGGCTAGCATGGCAGATACGCAGTATTTT.

This clonotype has more than one count but fewer than ten. The chain carries TRBV4-3 and TRBJ1-3; D not resolved. Trimming shortened V by 0 bases and J by 2 bases, and 17 bases separated the two germline ends. The CDR3 runs 18 residues. Germline CDR1 LGHNA, CDR2 YSLEER. In DNA form, the CDR3 reads TGCGCCAGCAGCCAAGATAGGGCAGTACAACTTGCTGGAAACACCATATATTTT. Protein: CASSQDRAVQLAGNTIYF.

Only a few counts were recorded for this clonotype. The germline gene is not matched at one end of the junction; a read error may be the cause. V usage is TRBV12-3 or TRBV12-4 and J usage is TRBJ2-6; the match to TRBD1 covers 9 bases. The CDR3 is made up of 21 amino acids. The CDR3 sequence is CASGFYSWDRDFPSGANVLTF. CDR3 DNA sequence: TGTGCCAGCGGTTTTTACTCCTGGGACAGGGATTTTCCCTCTGGGGCCAACGTCCTGACTTTC.

This clonotype was seen a few times. The rearrangement links TRBV12-3 or TRBV12-4 to TRBJ1-2, with TRBD1 identical over 9 bases. With V trimmed by 6 bases and J by 0 bases, 8 bases remained unmatched. The CDR3 is 16 amino acids. CDR3 bases: TGTGCCAGCAGCATAGGACAGGGGAGAGCTAACTATGGCTACACCTTC. This encodes CASSIGQGRANYGYTF.

This chain links TRBV30 with TRBJ1-5; D possibly corresponds to TRBD1 (5 bases). The V end lost 3 bases, the J end lost 5 bases, and 11 bases lay between the germline ends. The CDR3 contains 13 residues. Per the germline V gene, CDR1 is GTSNPN and CDR2 is SVGIG (reference sequence). The CDR3, as DNA: TGTGCCTGGAGCCCCTGGGGGGATCAGCCCCAGCATTTT. Protein product: CAWSPWGDQPQHF.

With regard to this clonotype: Since a much larger clone is just one base distant, this may be a read error. CDR3 DNA sequence: TGTGCCAGCAGCCCCCCCGTGTCCCGAGAGGGGACCGGGGAGCTGTTTTTT. As protein: CASSPPVSREGTGELFF. The chain recombines TRBV5-5 with TRBJ2-2; the D gene could be TRBD1 or TRBD2 (5 bases each). Germline assignment: CDR1 SGHKS and CDR2 YYEKEE (reference sequence). Between the trimmed V and J ends, which lost 4 bases and 5 bases, there was a span of 21 bases. This CDR3 has 17 amino acids.

This clonotype was observed once. With a much larger clone just one base away, this may be a read error. This rearrangement joins TRBV20-1 to TRBJ2-3, with a tentative D call TRBD1 (6 bases). The CDR3 is made up of 12 amino acids. The germline V gene has CDR1 DFQATT and CDR2 SNEGSKA (reference sequence). Trimming removed 1 base at V and 5 bases at J, with 7 bases between. CDR3 nucleotides: TGCAGTGCTAGAGGCAGGGGAGATACGCAGTATTTT. As protein: CSARGRGDTQYF.